Following are 25 T cell receptor beta chains from one sample sequenced in a study of blood T cells in healthy people across ages. Together with a sample-barcoded 5' primer, a J-beta primer mix was included in a second PCR lasting about 6 to 12 cycles. MiXCR, run by TCRdb on the 5' RACE reads, gives a single entry per CDR3 protein. Of some 1.4 million distinct CDR3 sequences in the sample, 42% were seen once. The sequenced sample consisted of blood. These receptor sequences come from a woman between 18 and 29 years old in good health.

This sequence joins TRBV5-1 and TRBJ2-1, with 10 bases lining up with TRBD2. The CDR3 length is 17 residues. J gave up 0 bases and V 2 bases, and 5 bases lay outside the gene matches. Germline values: CDR1 SGHRS, CDR2 YFSETQ. DNA of the CDR3: TGCGCCAGCAGCTTCCCTAGCGGGGGTTTCTCCTACAATGAGCAGTTCTTC. As protein: CASSFPSGGFSYNEQFF.

This clonotype came up a few times. V usage is TRBV4-2 and J usage is TRBJ1-4; D is undetermined. Per the germline V gene, CDR1 is LGHNA and CDR2 is YNFKEQ. The CDR3 is 18 residues long. The V end was cut by 1 base, the J end by 1 base, with 16 bases between. CDR3 region: CASSQAILSGLTNEKLFF. In nucleotides, the CDR3 is TGTGCCAGCAGCCAAGCGATTTTGTCAGGACTAACTAATGAAAAACTGTTTTTT.

This clonotype was detected many times. J is TRBJ2-1 and V is TRBV7-8; 11 positions agree with TRBD2. J lost 6 bases, V lost 4 bases, and 8 bases had no gene match. This CDR3 has 16 residues. Germline CDR1 SGHVS, CDR2 FQNEAQ. The CDR3 sequence: CASSSSGTSGLNEQFF. The CDR3 region has the DNA TGTGCCAGCAGCTCCTCCGGGACTAGCGGCCTCAATGAGCAGTTCTTC.

The chain links TRBV12-3 or TRBV12-4 to TRBJ2-1, with D tentatively TRBD1 (5 bases). The CDR3 totals 14 residues. The V gene lost 6 bases and the J gene lost 9 bases, with 18 bases spanning the gap. CDR3 nucleotide sequence: TGTGCCAGCAGGCTGACAGCCCCGAGGCCTGAGCAGTTCTTC. Its protein product is CASRLTAPRPEQFF.

V usage is TRBV10-3 and J usage is TRBJ2-1, with no clear D. The CDR3 consists of 14 residues. The V gene's germline CDR1 is ENHRY and CDR2 SYGVKD. Trimming pared 5 bases from V and 4 bases from J, leaving 12 bases between. CDR3 residues: CAISRASGYNEQFF. As DNA, the CDR3 is TGTGCCATCAGTAGGGCTAGTGGGTACAATGAGCAGTTCTTC.

The chain carries TRBV4-1 and TRBJ2-7; the D gene is possibly TRBD1 (5 bases). CDR3 length: 18 residues. Trimming cost V 1 base and J 0 bases, with 19 bases left between them. Germline V CDR1 and CDR2: MGHRA, YSYEKL. CDR3 in amino acids: CASSQGFARAIFSYEQYF. The CDR3 region has the DNA TGCGCCAGCAGCCAAGGGTTTGCCAGGGCGATATTCTCCTACGAGCAGTACTTC.

This clonotype was picked up a small number of times. The chain is built from TRBV6-1 and TRBJ2-1, with 10 bases that match TRBD2. V lost 3 bases and J lost 6; bases outside the gene matches: 11. Per the germline V gene, CDR1 is MNHNS and CDR2 is SASEGT. The CDR3 sequence is 17 residues long. The CDR3 sequence is CASSDSGWLAGANEQFF. In nucleotides, the CDR3 is TGTGCCAGCAGTGATAGTGGGTGGCTAGCGGGAGCCAATGAGCAGTTCTTC.

Regarding this clonotype: An end of the junction differs from the germline gene, which may be a read error. V gene TRBV13 combines with J gene TRBJ2-2, with D uncertain. This CDR3 spans 17 amino acids. CDR1 and CDR2 (germline): PRHDT, FYEKMQ (reference sequence). CDR3 amino acids: CVSSQLENPPLGGELFF. For the CDR3, the DNA is TGTGTCAGCAGCCAACTCGAAAATCCGCCTCTTGGCGGGGAGCTGTTTTTT.

In this sample, this clonotype turned up many times. J is TRBJ2-5 and V is TRBV20-1, with 7 nucleotides matching TRBD2. CDR1 DFQATT and CDR2 SNEGSKA come from the germline V gene (reference sequence). The CDR3 spans 12 residues. Unmatched junction bases numbered 3, after V lost 3 bases and J lost 5 bases. The CDR3 DNA is TGCAGTGCTAGCGGGCGGGAGGAGACCCAGTACTTC. Translated, it gives CSASGREETQYF.

The chain links TRBV5-1 to TRBJ2-5, with 14 bases fitting TRBD2. Germline CDR1 and CDR2: SGHRS and YFSETQ. The CDR3 is made up of 18 amino acids. After removal of 4 bases from V and 1 base from J, the junction contained 9 bases not matched to a gene. In nucleotides, the CDR3 is TGCGCCAGCAGCCCGGGACTAGCGGGAGTCCGGCCCCAAGAGACCCAGTACTTC. Translating gives CASSPGLAGVRPQETQYF.

The chain combines TRBV6-5 with TRBJ2-7; 7 nucleotides agree with TRBD2. CDR3 length: 17 amino acids. Germline CDR1 MNHEY, CDR2 SVGAGI. Unmatched junction bases numbered 10, after V lost 0 bases and J lost 2 bases. CDR3 in amino acids: CASSYSRGDLPPYEQYF. The CDR3 DNA follows: TGTGCCAGCAGTTACTCTCGGGGGGACTTACCTCCCTACGAGCAGTACTTC.

This clonotype was observed many times. The rearrangement joins TRBV29-1 to TRBJ2-3; D not resolved. The length of the CDR3 is 10 residues. Trimming took 4 bases from V and 5 from J, leaving 4 bases between them. CDR1 and CDR2 (germline): SQVTM, ANQGSEA. The CDR3 DNA sequence: TGCAGCGTTGCCGTAGATACGCAGTATTTT. It is translated as CSVAVDTQYF.

There are a few counts of this clonotype. V usage is TRBV27 and J usage is TRBJ1-2, with D maybe TRBD1 (5 bases). The CDR3 consists of 14 residues. V was trimmed by 5 bases and J by 5 bases, leaving 15 bases between them. Germline V gene sequence: CDR1 MNHEY, CDR2 SMNVEV (reference sequence). In DNA, the CDR3 is TGTGCCAGCAGTCCTGGGGACCGACTTTATGGCTACACCTTC. Translation: CASSPGDRLYGYTF.

The gene calls are TRBV24-1 and TRBJ2-4, with D perhaps matching TRBD1 (5 bases). CDR3 length equals 16 residues. V lost 4 bases and J lost 3, with 15 bases in between. Germline V gene lookup returns CDR1 KGHDR and CDR2 SFDVKD. In DNA form, the CDR3 reads TGTGCCACCAGTGAGGCCCGGACAACCCGCAAAAACATTCAGTACTTC. Its protein product is CATSEARTTRKNIQYF.

The V gene is TRBV5-1, the J gene TRBJ1-1; perhaps TRBD1 as D (6 bases). Trimming took 4 bases from V and 9 from J, leaving 13 bases between them. The germline gives CDR1 SGHRS, CDR2 YFSETQ. CDR3 length: 12 residues. Written as DNA, the CDR3 is TGCGCCAGCAGCGTTCCCGGGACACAAGCTTTCTTT. Encoded protein: CASSVPGTQAFF.

This clonotype was counted a few times. The genes are TRBV4-1 and TRBJ1-4; weak D call: TRBD1 (5 bases). Trimming shortened V by 4 bases and J by 4 bases, and 13 bases separated the two germline ends. The germline V gene encodes CDR1 MGHRA and CDR2 YSYEKL. The CDR3 runs to 15 residues. The CDR3, as DNA: TGCGCCAGCAGCCCAGCGGGGCAGGATAATGAAAAACTGTTTTTT. As protein: CASSPAGQDNEKLFF.

V and J are TRBV29-1 and TRBJ2-7; 12 bases are a match to TRBD1. CDR3 length equals 13 residues. The ends lost 4 bases at V and 5 bases at J; junction bases unmatched: 3. Germline CDR1 reads SQVTM; CDR2 reads ANQGSEA. Here the CDR3 reads CSVGGQGANEQYF. Written as DNA, the CDR3 is TGCAGCGTTGGGGGACAGGGGGCCAACGAGCAGTACTTC.

In its sample, this clonotype was seen many times. The CDR3 bases are TGTGCCAGCAGTTACGGGGATGAGCAGTACTTC. Translation gives CASSYGDEQYF. This chain connects TRBV6-2 or TRBV6-3 to TRBJ2-7; D is uncertain. V shed 2 bases and J shed 7 bases, with 6 bases lying between them. The CDR3 spans 11 residues. Per the germline V gene, CDR1 is MNHEY and CDR2 is SVGEGT.

The chain employs TRBV11-2 and TRBJ2-5, with D perhaps TRBD1 (6 bases). Matching the DNA end better, TRBJ2-7 makes the J call doubtful. This CDR3 region has 15 residues. Germline V gene data show CDR1 as SGHAT and CDR2 as FQNNGV. The CDR3 protein is CASSQRGGSDYEQYF. In DNA form, the CDR3 reads TGTGCCAGCAGCCAACGTGGGGGCTCTGATTACGAGCAGTACTTC.

This clonotype was seen only a few times. This sequence joins TRBV4-2 and TRBJ2-1, with TRBD1 identical over 12 bases. This CDR3 is built from 22 residues. The germline CDR1 and CDR2 sequences are LGHNA and YNFKEQ. Trimming at V came to 3 bases and at J to 0 bases, leaving 18 bases not matched to a gene. This chain's CDR3 is CASSQGTLIRDRGPSSYNEQFF. The CDR3 bases are TGTGCCAGCAGCCAGGGAACTCTCATTCGGGACAGGGGGCCGAGCTCCTACAATGAGCAGTTCTTC.

The rearrangement uses TRBV6-5 and TRBJ1-6; perhaps TRBD1 as D (5 bases). The germline V gene encodes CDR1 MNHEY and CDR2 SVGAGI. This CDR3 comprises 16 residues. V was clipped by 4 bases and J by 9 bases, with 19 bases between them. Written as DNA, the CDR3 is TGTGCCAGCAGTTGCTCGACGGGGGAAGATGGTTCACCCCTCCACTTT. Residues: CASSCSTGEDGSPLHF.

The V call is TRBV7-7, the J call TRBJ2-7; 7 bases align to TRBD2. J lost 6 bases, V lost 4 bases, and 9 bases had no gene match. The CDR3 length is 14 residues. The germline V gene encodes CDR1 SSHAT and CDR2 FNYEAQ (reference sequence). This CDR3 is CASSYGRESGEQYF. DNA of the CDR3: TGTGCCAGCAGCTACGGGCGGGAGTCTGGCGAGCAGTACTTC.

The chain is built from TRBV6-5 and TRBJ2-2, with D possibly being TRBD1 or TRBD2 (5 bases each). V lost 5 bases to trimming and J lost 4 bases, with 11 bases between them. From germline, CDR1 is MNHEY and CDR2 SVGAGI. The CDR3 sequence is 14 residues long. The CDR3 coding sequence is TGTGCCAGCAGTCGGGACCGATGCACCGGGGAGCTGTTTTTT. It codes for CASSRDRCTGELFF.

The chain employs TRBV7-2 and TRBJ2-2; 7 bases align to TRBD1. CDR1 is SGHTA and CDR2 is FQGNSA in the germline V gene. After removal of 5 bases from V and 7 bases from J, the junction contained 7 bases not matched to a gene. CDR3 length: 14 amino acids. DNA for the CDR3: TGTGCCAGCAGCCCAGACAGGGTGATCGGGGAGCTGTTTTTT. Its translation is CASSPDRVIGELFF.

This clonotype was seen only once. This chain links TRBV9 with TRBJ1-5; D remains unclear. The CDR3 length is 14 residues. Trimming removed 0 bases at V and 6 bases at J, with 10 bases between. The germline CDR1 and CDR2 sequences are SGDLS and YYNGEE. CDR3 DNA sequence: TGTGCCAGCAGCGTAGGAGAGGGTAGTCAGCCCCAGCATTTT. Protein product: CASSVGEGSQPQHF.